This is a list of T cell receptor beta chains from one sample in a study of spatial heterogeneity in lung cancer. In TCRdb, the 5' RACE reads were re-called with MiXCR into one record per CDR3 protein. The top ten hold roughly 14% of the sample, which has 55,000 to 70,000 distinct CDR3 sequences, about 6.6% seen once. Specimen: PBMCs, collected at surgery. The receptors here all came from a female donor with early-stage non-small cell lung cancer. Each CDR3 is given with its conserved first and last residue. The order of the fields is clone size, D gene, V gene, J gene, CDR3 DNA, CDR3 protein. A D gene is named only where the DNA matches it firmly. Size is stated for part of the rows, as once, few or many counts, or as a class when the clone is expanded.

>many|.|TRBV6-1|TRBJ1-2
TGTGCCAGCAGTGAAGCCCTTCGGGACTCCAACCGTGGCTACACCTTC
CASSEALRDSNRGYTF
>.|TRBD2|TRBV7-8|TRBJ2-2
TGTGCCAGCAGCTGGAGCGGGGGGGCCGACGGGGAGCTGTTTTTT
CASSWSGGADGELFF
>many|TRBD2|TRBV20-1|TRBJ2-7
TGCAGTGCTAGAGATGGCGGGAGAGACTACTACGAGCAGTACTTC
CSARDGGRDYYEQYF
>once|TRBD1|TRBV25-1|TRBJ1-5
TGTGCCAGCAGAAATAACGGACAGGGCAGTGAGCCCCAGCATTTT
CASRNNGQGSEPQHF
>few|.|TRBV4-2|TRBJ2-1
TGTGCCAGCAGCCCTCTTGTGGGGGAGATGGACAATGAGCAGTTCTTC
CASSPLVGEMDNEQFF
>many|.|TRBV28|TRBJ2-1
TGTGCCAGCAGTTTAGAGTACAATGAGCAGTTCTTC
CASSLEYNEQFF
>medium-sized|.|TRBV28|TRBJ1-5
TGTGCCAGCAGTTTGGTTGGGGTCAGCAATCAGCCCCAGCATTTT
CASSLVGVSNQPQHF
>many|TRBD2|TRBV5-1|TRBJ2-5
TGCGCCAGCACCTTGGGGACTAGCGGGTTGGGGCAAGAGACCCAGTACTTC
CASTLGTSGLGQETQYF
>many|TRBD1|TRBV28|TRBJ1-2
TGTGCCAGCAGTTTTCGCCCCTCCGGGACAGGGGGCGCTTACTATGGCTACACCTTC
CASSFRPSGTGGAYYGYTF
>.|TRBD1|TRBV13|TRBJ2-2
TGTGCCAGCAGCCGGCGACAGGGGCGCTGGAACACCGGGGAGCTGTTTTTT
CASSRRQGRWNTGELFF
>many|.|TRBV14|TRBJ1-5
TGTGCCAGCAGCCAAGTGGGGCAGCCCCAGCATTTT
CASSQVGQPQHF
>many|TRBD1|TRBV29-1|TRBJ2-7
TGCAGCGTTGACGACAGGGGGCTTGACGAGCAGTACTTC
CSVDDRGLDEQYF
>.|.|TRBV5-4|TRBJ2-1
TGTGCCAGCAGCTTGGTCGGTCAGGGAGATGACGAGCAGTTCTTC
CASSLVGQGDDEQFF
>many|.|TRBV7-2|TRBJ2-3
TGTGCCAGCAGCTTAGCGCGGGCAGGAGGTGGCACAGATACGCAGTATTTT
CASSLARAGGGTDTQYF
>many|TRBD2|TRBV3-1|TRBJ2-3
TGTGCCAGCAGCCGTTTAGCGGGAGATACGCAGTATTTT
CASSRLAGDTQYF
>many|.|TRBV7-9|TRBJ2-1
TGTGCCAGCAGCTTAGCTTTCGGCAGGGAGGATGAGCAGTTCTTC
CASSLAFGREDEQFF
>few|.|TRBV5-1|TRBJ2-2
TGCGCCAGCAGCTTGGCCACAGGAGGGACCGGGGAGCTGTTTTTT
CASSLATGGTGELFF
>many|.|TRBV29-1|TRBJ2-1
TGCAGCGTTGAACAAAGGGACGATTACAATGAGCAGTTCTTC
CSVEQRDDYNEQFF
>.|.|TRBV6-1|TRBJ1-1
TGTGCCAGCAGTGAATCGCGTACTGAAGCTTTCTTT
CASSESRTEAFF